The source of this T cell receptor (beta chain) is a study of cytomegalovirus exposure and HLA in healthy donors. The length of the CDR3 is 16 residues. J gave up 9 bases and V 6 bases, and 15 bases lay outside the gene matches. CDR1 and CDR2 from the germline V gene are SGHVS and FQNEAQ. PCR involved 60 Vbeta and 13 Jbeta primers. Data came from immunoSEQ multiplex PCR; TCRdb stores just in-frame clones and leaves some out. The data show about 93,000 clones, nearly 80% seen once. Whole-study results and caveats: TCR beta chains numbering some 160 were designated cytomegalovirus-associated.

A word on this clone: Its specificity is not known.

Sequencing input: PBMCs. This clonotype originated in a woman aged 40 to 50 in good health and CMV-seronegative. The chain has TRBV7-8 and TRBJ2-1, with TRBD2 matching over 9 bases. CDR3 DNA sequence: TGTGCCAGCAGACGAAACCCCCTAGCGGGAAAAGGTGAGCAGTTCTTC. Its protein is CASRRNPLAGKGEQFF.